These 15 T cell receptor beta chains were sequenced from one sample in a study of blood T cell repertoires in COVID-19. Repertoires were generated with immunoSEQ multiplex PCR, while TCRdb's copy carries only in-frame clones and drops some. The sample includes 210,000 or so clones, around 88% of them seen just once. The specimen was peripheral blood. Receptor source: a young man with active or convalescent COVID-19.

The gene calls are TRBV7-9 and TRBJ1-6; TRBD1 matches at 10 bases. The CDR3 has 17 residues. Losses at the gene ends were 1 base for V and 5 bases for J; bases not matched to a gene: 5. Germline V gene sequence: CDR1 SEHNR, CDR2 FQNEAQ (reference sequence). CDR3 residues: CASSLVLGTGDNSPLHF. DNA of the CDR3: TGTGCCAGCAGCTTAGTACTAGGGACAGGGGATAATTCACCCCTCCACTTT.

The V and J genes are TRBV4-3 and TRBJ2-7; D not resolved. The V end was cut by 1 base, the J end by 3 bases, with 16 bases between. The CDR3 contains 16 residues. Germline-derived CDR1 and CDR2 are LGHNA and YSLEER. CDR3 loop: CASSQGRPREFYEQYF. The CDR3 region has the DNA TGCGCCAGCAGCCAAGGCCGTCCTCGAGAGTTCTACGAGCAGTACTTC.

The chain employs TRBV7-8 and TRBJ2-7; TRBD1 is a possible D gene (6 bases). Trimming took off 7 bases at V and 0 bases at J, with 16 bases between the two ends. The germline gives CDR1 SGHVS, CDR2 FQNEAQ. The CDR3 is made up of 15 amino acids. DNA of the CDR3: TGTGCCAGCATTGACGGACAGTATAGCTCCTACGAGCAGTACTTC. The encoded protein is CASIDGQYSSYEQYF.

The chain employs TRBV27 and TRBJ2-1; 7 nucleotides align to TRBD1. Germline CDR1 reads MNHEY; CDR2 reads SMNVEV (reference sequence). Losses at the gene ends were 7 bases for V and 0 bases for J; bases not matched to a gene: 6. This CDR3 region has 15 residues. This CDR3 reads CASNSGDSSYNEQFF. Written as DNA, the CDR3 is TGTGCCAGCAACTCCGGGGACAGCTCCTACAATGAGCAGTTCTTC.

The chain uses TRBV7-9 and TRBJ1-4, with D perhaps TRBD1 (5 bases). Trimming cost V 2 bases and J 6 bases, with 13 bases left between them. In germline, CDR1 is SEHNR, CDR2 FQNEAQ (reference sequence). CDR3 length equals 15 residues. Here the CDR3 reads CASSLTQGTYEKLFF. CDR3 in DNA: TGTGCCAGCAGCTTAACCCAGGGAACATATGAAAAACTGTTTTTT.

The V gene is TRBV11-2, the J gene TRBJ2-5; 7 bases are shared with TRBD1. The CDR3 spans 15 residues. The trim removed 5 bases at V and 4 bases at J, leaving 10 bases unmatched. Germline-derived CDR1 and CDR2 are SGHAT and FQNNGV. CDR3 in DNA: TGTGCCAGCAGCGAGGGACAGACAGGGCGAGAGACCCAGTACTTC. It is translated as CASSEGQTGRETQYF.

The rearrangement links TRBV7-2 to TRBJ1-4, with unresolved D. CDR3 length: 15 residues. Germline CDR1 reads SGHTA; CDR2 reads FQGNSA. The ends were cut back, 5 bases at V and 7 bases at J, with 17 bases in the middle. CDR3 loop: CASSPRGGRSEKLFF. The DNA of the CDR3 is TGTGCCAGCAGCCCTCGTGGAGGGCGGAGTGAAAAACTGTTTTTT.

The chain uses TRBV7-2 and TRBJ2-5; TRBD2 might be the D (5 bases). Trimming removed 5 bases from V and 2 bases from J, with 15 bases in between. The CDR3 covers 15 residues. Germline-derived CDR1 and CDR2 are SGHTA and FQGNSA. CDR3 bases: TGTGCCAGCAGCCCAGCTTTTGGGAGACAAGAGACCCAGTACTTC. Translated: CASSPAFGRQETQYF.

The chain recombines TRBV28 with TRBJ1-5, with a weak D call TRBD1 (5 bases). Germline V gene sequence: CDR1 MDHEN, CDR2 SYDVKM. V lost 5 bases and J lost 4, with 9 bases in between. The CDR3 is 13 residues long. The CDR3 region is CASSQGLNQPQHF. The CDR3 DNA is TGTGCCAGCAGTCAGGGTTTGAATCAGCCCCAGCATTTT.

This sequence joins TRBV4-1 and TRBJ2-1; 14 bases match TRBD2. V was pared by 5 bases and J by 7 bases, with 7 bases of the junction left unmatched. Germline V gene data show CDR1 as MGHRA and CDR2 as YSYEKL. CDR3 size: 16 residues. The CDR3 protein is CASSEPGLAGVNEQFF. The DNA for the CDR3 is TGCGCCAGCAGCGAACCGGGACTAGCGGGAGTTAATGAGCAGTTCTTC.

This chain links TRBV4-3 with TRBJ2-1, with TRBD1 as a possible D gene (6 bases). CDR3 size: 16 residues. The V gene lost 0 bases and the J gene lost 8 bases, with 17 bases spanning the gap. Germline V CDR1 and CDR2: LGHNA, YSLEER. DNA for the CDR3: TGCGCCAGCAGCCAAGAATATGAGCGGAAGGGGGATGAGCAGTTCTTC. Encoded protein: CASSQEYERKGDEQFF.

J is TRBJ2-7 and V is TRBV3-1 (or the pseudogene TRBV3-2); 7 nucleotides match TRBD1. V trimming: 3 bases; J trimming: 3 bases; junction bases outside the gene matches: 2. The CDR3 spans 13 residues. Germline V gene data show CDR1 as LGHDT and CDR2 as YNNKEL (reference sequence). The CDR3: CASSQAGGYEQYF. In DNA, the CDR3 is TGTGCCAGCAGCCAGGCAGGGGGCTACGAGCAGTACTTC.

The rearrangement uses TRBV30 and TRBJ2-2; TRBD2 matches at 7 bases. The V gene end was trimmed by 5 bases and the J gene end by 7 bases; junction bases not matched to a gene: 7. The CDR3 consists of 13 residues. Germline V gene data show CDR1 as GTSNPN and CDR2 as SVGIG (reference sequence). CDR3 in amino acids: CAWDPREVGELFF. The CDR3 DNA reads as TGTGCCTGGGATCCCCGGGAGGTCGGGGAGCTGTTTTTT. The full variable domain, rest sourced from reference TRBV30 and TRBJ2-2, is SQTIHQWPATLVQPVGSPLSLECTVEGTSNPNLYWYRQAAGRGLQLLFYSVGIGQISSEVPQNLSASRPQDRQFILSSKKLLLSDSGFYLCAWDPREVGELFFGEGSRLTVL.

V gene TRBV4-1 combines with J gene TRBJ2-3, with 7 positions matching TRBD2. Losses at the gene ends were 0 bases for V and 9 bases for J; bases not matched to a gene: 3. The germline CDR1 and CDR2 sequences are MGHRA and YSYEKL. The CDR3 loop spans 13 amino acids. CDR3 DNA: TGCGCCAGCAGCCAAGAAATGCGGGGGACGCAGTATTTT. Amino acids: CASSQEMRGTQYF.

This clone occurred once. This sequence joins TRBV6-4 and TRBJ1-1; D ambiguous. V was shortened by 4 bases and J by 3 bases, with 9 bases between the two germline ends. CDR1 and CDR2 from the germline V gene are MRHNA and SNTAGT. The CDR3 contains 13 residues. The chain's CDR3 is CASSVSGYTEAFF. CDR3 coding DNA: TGTGCCAGCAGTGTGTCAGGTTACACTGAAGCTTTCTTT.